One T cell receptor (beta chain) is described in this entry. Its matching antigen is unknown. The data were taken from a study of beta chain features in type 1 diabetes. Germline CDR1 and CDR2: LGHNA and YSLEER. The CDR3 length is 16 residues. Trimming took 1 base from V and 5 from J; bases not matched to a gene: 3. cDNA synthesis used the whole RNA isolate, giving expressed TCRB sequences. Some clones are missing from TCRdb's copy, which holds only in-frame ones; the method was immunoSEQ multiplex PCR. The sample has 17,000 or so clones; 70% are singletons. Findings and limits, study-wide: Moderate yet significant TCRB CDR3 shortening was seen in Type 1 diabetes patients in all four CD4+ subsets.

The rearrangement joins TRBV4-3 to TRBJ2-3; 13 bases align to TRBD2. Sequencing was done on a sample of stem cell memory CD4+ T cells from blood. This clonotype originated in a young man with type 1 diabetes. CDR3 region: CASSQGTSGGLDTQYF. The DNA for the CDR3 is TGCGCCAGCAGCCAAGGGACTAGCGGGGGCCTAGATACGCAGTATTTT.